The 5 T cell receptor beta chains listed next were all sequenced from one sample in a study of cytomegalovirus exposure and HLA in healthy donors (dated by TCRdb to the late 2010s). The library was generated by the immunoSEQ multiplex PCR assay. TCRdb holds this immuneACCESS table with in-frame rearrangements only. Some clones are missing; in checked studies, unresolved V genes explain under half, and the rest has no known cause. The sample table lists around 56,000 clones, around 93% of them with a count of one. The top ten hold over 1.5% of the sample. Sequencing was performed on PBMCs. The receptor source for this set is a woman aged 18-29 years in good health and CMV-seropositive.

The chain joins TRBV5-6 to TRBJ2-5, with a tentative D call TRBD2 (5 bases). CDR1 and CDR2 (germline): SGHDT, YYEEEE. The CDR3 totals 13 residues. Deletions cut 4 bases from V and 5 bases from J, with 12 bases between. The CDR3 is CASSHKGGETQYF. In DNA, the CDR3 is TGTGCCAGCAGCCACAAAGGCGGGGAGACCCAGTACTTC.

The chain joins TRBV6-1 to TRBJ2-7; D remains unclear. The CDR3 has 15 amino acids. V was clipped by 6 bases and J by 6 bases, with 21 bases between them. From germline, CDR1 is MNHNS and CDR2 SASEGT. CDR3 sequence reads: CASSERPGARGEQYF. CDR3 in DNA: TGTGCCAGCAGCGAGCGCCCGGGTGCGAGAGGCGAGCAGTACTTC.

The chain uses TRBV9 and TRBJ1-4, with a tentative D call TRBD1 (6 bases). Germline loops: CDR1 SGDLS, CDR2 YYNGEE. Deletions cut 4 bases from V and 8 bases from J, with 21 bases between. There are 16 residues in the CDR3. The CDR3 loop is CASSPGHPAKGEKLFF. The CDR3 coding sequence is TGTGCCAGCAGCCCGGGACATCCTGCGAAGGGCGAAAAACTGTTTTTT.

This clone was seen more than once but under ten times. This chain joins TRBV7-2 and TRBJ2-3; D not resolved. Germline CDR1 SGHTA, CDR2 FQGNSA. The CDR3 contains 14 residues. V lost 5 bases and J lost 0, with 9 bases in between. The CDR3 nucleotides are TGTGCCAGCAGCCCCACTACTAGCACAGATACGCAGTATTTT. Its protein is CASSPTTSTDTQYF.

For the CDR3, the DNA is TGTGCCAGAAGCAGACCCGGACAAAACTATGGCTACACCTTC. It codes for CARSRPGQNYGYTF. The rearrangement links TRBV5-3 to TRBJ1-2; possibly TRBD1 for D (5 bases). TRBV5-3 is designated an ORF whose function remains uncertain. V was pared by 4 bases and J by 2 bases, with 12 bases between. The length of the CDR3 is 14 residues.